Listed below are T cell receptor beta chains from one sample, sequenced in a study of tumor-infiltrating lymphocytes in primary liver carcinoma. One entry per CDR3 protein, called by TCRdb with MiXCR from the multiplex PCR reads. The sample lists 100,000 to 150,000 distinct CDR3 sequences; 64% were seen once. Sequencing input: liver tumor tissue from sampling region 3. The receptors stem from a woman aged 55-75 years with primary liver carcinoma and hepatitis B virus infection. CDR3s include the opening cysteine and the closing phenylalanine or tryptophan. Fields, in order: J gene, D gene, V gene, clone size, CDR3 DNA, CDR3 protein. The D gene is left open where the match is weak. Clone size appears in some rows only: once, few, many, or a class for an expanded clone.

TRBJ1-1 | . | TRBV5-1 | many | TGCGCCAGCAGCTGGACAGCGAACACTGAAGCTTTCTTT | CASSWTANTEAFF
TRBJ2-2 | . | TRBV28 | . | TGTGCCAGCAGCTCATCCGCGGCTAGCGAGATTACCGGGGAGCTGTTTTTT | CASSSSAASEITGELFF
TRBJ2-1 | TRBD1 | TRBV5-8 | many | TGTGCCAGCAGCCTCGACCGGGACAGGGGTAATGAGCAGTTCTTC | CASSLDRDRGNEQFF
TRBJ2-7 | . | TRBV11-2 | . | TGTACCAGCAGCTTAGAGCCTAGAGGGAGCGGCGAGCACTACTTC | CTSSLEPRGSGEHYF
TRBJ2-7 | . | TRBV11-2 | . | TGTGCCAACAGCTTAGAATTCCCCCGGACGGCACAGCAGTACTTC | CANSLEFPRTAQQYF
TRBJ1-5 | . | TRBV5-1 | . | TGCGCCAGCAGCCCTGGTATGGTCGATGGGCAGCCCCAGCATTTT | CASSPGMVDGQPQHF
TRBJ2-5 | TRBD1 | TRBV7-8 | many | TGTGCCAGCAGCCACCGGGACAGGGTTAAGACCCAGTACTTC | CASSHRDRVKTQYF
TRBJ2-2 | . | TRBV11-1 | once | TGTGGCAGACCGAGCCTTGACACCGGGGAGCTGTTTTTT | CGRPSLDTGELFF
TRBJ2-1 | TRBD1 | TRBV29-1 | . | TGCAGAGTTGCGGGACAGGGTAACAATAAGCAGTTCTTC | CRVAGQGNNKQFF
TRBJ2-7 | . | TRBV11-2 | . | TGTGCCGGCAGCTTAGGCCAGCTATACGAGCAATACTTC | CAGSLGQLYEQYF
TRBJ2-1 | . | TRBV7-9 | . | TGTGCCAGCAGCTTAGATATTCCTCGTGCGGGGGCTACCCAATGGAATGAGCAGTCCTTC | CASSLDIPRAGATQWNEQSF
TRBJ2-7 | . | TRBV3-1 | . | TGTGCCAGCAGCCCCGAAGTGACTCCCGGAACCTACGAGCAGTACTTC | CASSPEVTPGTYEQYF
TRBJ2-1 | TRBD1 | TRBV6-1 | . | TGTGCAAGCAGTGGTCGGGACAGCAAAAGCTTCTACAATGAGCAGTTCTTC | CASSGRDSKSFYNEQFF
TRBJ2-3 | . | TRBV11-2 | . | TGTGCCAGTAGCTTAGGGGGCGGGAGCATAGATACGCAGTATTTT | CASSLGGGSIDTQYF
TRBJ1-1 | . | TRBV29-1 | many | TGCAGCGTTGTTCAGACCCCGAACCTGCATAACACTGAAGCTTTCTTT | CSVVQTPNLHNTEAFF
TRBJ1-2 | . | TRBV4-1 | . | TGCACCAGCAAGGTCGGGAGGAGTAACTATGGCTACACCTTC | CTSKVGRSNYGYTF
TRBJ2-3 | TRBD2 | TRBV11-3 | . | TGTGTCAGCAGCTTCAGGACTAGCACAGATGCGCGGTATTTT | CVSSFRTSTDARYF
TRBJ2-2 | . | TRBV28 | . | TGTGCCAGCAGTTTAGGGCAGCGGGACACCGGGAAGCTGTTTTTT | CASSLGQRDTGKLFF
TRBJ1-5 | . | TRBV5-1 | few | TGCGCCAGCAGCTTGGTCAGCAATCAGCCCCAGCATTTT | CASSLVSNQPQHF
TRBJ2-1 | TRBD2 | TRBV24-1 | . | TGTGCCGCTAGCGGGGAATCCCCCTACAATGAGCAGTTCTTC | CAASGESPYNEQFF